This T cell receptor beta chain was sequenced for a study of T cells in tumors after PD-1 blockade. Whole-study context: Excluded were patients with checkpoint blockade, immunosuppressants, or radiotherapy or other anti-cancer therapy within 4 weeks. Daily vismodegib 150 mg continued in a subset of anti-PD-1-treated patients. Peripheral blood samples averaged approximately 37,000 unique clonotypes and about 120,000 templates.

Tumor or blood genomic DNA was sequenced, with inputs of about 600 ng to 6,004 ng. The assay was immunoSEQ multiplex PCR, and TCRdb's table has in-frame clones only and misses some. The data hold 61,000 or so clones, with 80% observed a single time. Material: PBMCs, obtained before anti-PD-1 treatment. This receptor was obtained from a human donor with basal cell carcinoma.

CDR3 sequence reads: CASSQRGLGNTIYF. For the CDR3, the DNA is TGCGCCAGCAGCCAACGGGGGCTTGGAAACACCATATATTTT. The chain has TRBV4-1 and TRBJ1-3; a weak D match, TRBD1 (6 bases). Germline CDR1 and CDR2: MGHRA and YSYEKL. The CDR3 runs to 14 residues. Trimming removed 2 bases from V and 3 bases from J, with 8 bases in between.